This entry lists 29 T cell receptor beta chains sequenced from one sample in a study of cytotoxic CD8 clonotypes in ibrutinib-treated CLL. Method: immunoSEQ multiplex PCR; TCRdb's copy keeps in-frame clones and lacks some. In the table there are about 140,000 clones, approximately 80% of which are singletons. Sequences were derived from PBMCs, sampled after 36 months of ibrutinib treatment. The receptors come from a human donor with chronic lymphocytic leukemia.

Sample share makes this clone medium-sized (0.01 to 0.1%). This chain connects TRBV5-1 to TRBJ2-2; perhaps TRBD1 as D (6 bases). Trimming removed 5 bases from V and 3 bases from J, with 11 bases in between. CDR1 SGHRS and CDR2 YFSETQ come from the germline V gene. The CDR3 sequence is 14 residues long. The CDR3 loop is CASSPGQYTGELFF. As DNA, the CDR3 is TGCGCCAGCAGTCCGGGACAATACACCGGGGAGCTGTTTTTT.

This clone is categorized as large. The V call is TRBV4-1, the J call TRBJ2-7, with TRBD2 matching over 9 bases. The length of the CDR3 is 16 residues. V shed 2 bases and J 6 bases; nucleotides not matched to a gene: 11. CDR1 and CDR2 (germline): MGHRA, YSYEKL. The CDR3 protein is CASSQRAGGMTSEQYF. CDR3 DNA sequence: TGCGCCAGCAGCCAACGAGCGGGGGGTATGACGAGCGAGCAGTACTTC.

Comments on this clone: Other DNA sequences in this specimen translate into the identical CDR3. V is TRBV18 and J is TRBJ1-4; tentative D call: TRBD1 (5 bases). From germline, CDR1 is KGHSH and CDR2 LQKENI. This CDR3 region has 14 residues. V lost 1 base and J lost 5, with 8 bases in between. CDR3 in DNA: TGTGCCAGCTCACCACGGGGGACCAATGAAAAACTGTTTTTT. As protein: CASSPRGTNEKLFF.

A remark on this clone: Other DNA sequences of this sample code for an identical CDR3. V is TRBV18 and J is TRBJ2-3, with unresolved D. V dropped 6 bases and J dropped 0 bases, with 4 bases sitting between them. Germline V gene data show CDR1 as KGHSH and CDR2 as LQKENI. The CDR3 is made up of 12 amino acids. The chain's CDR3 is CASSPSTDTQYF. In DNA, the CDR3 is TGTGCCAGCTCCCCCAGCACAGATACGCAGTATTTT. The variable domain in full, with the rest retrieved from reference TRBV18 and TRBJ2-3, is NAGVMQNPRHLVRRRGQEARLRCSPMKGHSHVYWYRQLPEEGLKFMVYLQKENIIDESGMPKERFSAEFPKEGPSILRIQQVVRGDSAAYFCASSPSTDTQYFGPGTRLTVL.

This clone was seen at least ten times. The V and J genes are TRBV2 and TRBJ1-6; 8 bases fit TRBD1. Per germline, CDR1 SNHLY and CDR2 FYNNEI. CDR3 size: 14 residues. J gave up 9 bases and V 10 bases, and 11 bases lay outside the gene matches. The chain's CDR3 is CANRVQGGGSPLHF. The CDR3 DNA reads TGTGCCAATAGAGTACAGGGGGGAGGTTCACCCCTCCACTTT.

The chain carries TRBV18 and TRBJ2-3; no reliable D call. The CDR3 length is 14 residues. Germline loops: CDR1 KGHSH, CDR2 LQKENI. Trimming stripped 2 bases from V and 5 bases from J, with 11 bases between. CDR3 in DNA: TGTGCCAGCTCACCATGGAGTCGCCAAGATACGCAGTATTTT. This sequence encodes CASSPWSRQDTQYF.

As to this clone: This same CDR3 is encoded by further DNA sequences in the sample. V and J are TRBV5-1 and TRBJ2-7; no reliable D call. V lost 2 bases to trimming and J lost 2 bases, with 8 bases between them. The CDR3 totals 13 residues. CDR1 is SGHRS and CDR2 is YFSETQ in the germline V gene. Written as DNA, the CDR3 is TGCGCCAGCAGCTTCGGCGGTACCTACGAGCAGTACTTC. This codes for CASSFGGTYEQYF.

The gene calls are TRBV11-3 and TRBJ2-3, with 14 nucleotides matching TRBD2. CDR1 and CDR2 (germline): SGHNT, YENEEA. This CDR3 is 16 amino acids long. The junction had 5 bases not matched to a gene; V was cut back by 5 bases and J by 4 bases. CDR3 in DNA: TGTGCCAGCAGCAAAGCGGGACTAGCGGGAGCAGATACGCAGTATTTT. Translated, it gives CASSKAGLAGADTQYF.

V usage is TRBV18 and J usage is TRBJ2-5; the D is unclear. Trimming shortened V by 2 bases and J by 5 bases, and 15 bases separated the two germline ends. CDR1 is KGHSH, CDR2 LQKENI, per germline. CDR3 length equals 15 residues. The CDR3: CASSPMLSVGETQYF. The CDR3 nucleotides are TGTGCCAGCTCACCAATGCTGTCTGTCGGGGAGACCCAGTACTTC.

The CDR3 DNA follows: TGCAGCGTTGACCTCCAGGGCGCCTACAATGAGCAGTTCTTC. Its translation is CSVDLQGAYNEQFF. V and J are TRBV29-1 and TRBJ2-1; a weak D match, TRBD1 (5 bases). The CDR3 is 14 residues long. Trimming cost V 3 bases and J 2 bases, with 11 bases left between them. CDR1 is SQVTM, CDR2 ANQGSEA, per germline.

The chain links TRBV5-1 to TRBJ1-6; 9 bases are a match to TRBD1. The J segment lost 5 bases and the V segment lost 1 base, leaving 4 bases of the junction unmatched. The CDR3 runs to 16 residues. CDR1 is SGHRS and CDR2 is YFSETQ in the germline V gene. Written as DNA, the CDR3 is TGCGCCAGCAGCTTGACAGGGGGCGGCGATAATTCACCCCTCCACTTT. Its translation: CASSLTGGGDNSPLHF.

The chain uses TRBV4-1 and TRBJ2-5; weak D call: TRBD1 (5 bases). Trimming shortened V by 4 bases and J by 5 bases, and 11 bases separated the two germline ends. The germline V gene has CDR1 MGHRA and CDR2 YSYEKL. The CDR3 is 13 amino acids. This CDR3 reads CASSRTGSETQYF. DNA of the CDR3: TGCGCCAGCAGCCGAACAGGATCTGAGACCCAGTACTTC.

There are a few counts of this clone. CDR3: CASSLGGFHSGNTIYF. CDR3 nucleotide sequence: TGTGCCAGCAGCTTAGGGGGGTTCCACTCTGGAAACACCATATATTTT. This chain joins TRBV7-9 and TRBJ1-3; a possible D gene is TRBD1 (5 bases). Germline CDR1 and CDR2: SEHNR and FQNEAQ (reference sequence). Trimming shortened V by 1 base and J by 0 bases, and 10 bases separated the two germline ends. The CDR3 contains 16 residues.

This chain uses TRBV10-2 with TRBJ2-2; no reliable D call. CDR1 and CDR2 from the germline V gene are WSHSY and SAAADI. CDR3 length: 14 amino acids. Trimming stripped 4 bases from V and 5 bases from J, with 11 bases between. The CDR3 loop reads CASSAPGRTGELFF. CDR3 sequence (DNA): TGCGCCAGCAGTGCCCCAGGACGAACCGGGGAGCTGTTTTTT.

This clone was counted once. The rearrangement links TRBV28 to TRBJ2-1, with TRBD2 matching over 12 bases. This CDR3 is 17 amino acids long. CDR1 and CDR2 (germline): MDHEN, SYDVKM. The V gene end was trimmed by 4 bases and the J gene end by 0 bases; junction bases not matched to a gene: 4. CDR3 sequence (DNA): TGTGCCAGCAGTTCGGGACTAGCGGGCAGCTCCTACAATGAGCAGTTCTTC. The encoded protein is CASSSGLAGSSYNEQFF. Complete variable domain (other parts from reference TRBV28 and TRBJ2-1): DVKVTQSSRYLVKRTGEKVFLECVQDMDHENMFWYRQDPGLGLRLIYFSYDVKMKEKGDIPEGYSVSREKKERFSLILESASTNQTSMYLCASSSGLAGSSYNEQFFGPGTRLTVL.

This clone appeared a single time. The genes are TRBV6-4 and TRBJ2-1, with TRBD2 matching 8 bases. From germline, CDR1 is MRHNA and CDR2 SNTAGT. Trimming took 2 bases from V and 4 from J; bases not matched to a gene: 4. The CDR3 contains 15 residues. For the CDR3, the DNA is TGTGCCAGCAGTGACGGCGGGGGGATTTACAATGAGCAGTTCTTC. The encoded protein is CASSDGGGIYNEQFF.

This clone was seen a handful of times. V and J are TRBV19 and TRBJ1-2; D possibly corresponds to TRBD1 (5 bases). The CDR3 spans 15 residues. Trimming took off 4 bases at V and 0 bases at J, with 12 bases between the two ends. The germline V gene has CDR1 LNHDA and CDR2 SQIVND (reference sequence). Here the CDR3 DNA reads TGTGCCAGTAGTACCCCGACAGCCCCTAACTATGGCTACACCTTC. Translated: CASSTPTAPNYGYTF.

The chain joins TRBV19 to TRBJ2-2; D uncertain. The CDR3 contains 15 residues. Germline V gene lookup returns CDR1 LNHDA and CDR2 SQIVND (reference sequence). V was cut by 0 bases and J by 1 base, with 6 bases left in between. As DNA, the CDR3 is TGTGCCAGTAGTATAGAATGGGGGAACACCGGGGAGCTGTTTTTT. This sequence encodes CASSIEWGNTGELFF.

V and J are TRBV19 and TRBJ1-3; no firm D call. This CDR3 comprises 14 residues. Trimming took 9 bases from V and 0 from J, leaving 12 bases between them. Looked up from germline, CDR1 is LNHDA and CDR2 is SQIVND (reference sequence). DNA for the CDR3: TGTGCCAGCTCGATAACCTTCTCTGGAAACACCATATATTTT. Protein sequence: CASSITFSGNTIYF.

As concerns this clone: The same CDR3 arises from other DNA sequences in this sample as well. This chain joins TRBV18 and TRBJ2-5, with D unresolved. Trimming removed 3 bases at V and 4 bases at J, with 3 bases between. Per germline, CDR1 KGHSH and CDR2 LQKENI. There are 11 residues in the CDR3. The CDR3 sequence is CASSPRETQYF. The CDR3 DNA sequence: TGTGCCAGCTCACCGCGAGAGACCCAGTACTTC.

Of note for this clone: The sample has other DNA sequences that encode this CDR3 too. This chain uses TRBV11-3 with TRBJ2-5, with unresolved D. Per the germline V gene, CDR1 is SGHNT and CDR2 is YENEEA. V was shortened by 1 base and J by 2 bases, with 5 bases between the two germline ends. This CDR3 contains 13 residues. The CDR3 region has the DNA TGTGCCAGCAGCTTAGGGTCGCAAGAGACCCAGTACTTC. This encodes CASSLGSQETQYF.

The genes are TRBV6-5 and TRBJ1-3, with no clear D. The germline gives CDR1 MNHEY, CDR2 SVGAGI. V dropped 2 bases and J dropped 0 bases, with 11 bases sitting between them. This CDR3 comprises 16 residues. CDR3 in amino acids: CASSYDGGSSGNTIYF. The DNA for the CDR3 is TGTGCCAGCAGTTACGATGGCGGGAGCTCTGGAAACACCATATATTTT.

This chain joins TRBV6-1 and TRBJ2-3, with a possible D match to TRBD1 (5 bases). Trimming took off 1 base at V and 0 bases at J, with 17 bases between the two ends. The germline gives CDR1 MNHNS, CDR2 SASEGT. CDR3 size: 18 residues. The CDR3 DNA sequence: TGTGCCAGCAGTGAAGAGGGGCGGACACTCACTAGCACAGATACGCAGTATTTT. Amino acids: CASSEEGRTLTSTDTQYF.

The CDR3 bases are TGTGCCAGCAGTTACGGCGCAGGGTCCAAAAACATTCAGTACTTC. Translating it yields CASSYGAGSKNIQYF. V and J are TRBV6-6 and TRBJ2-4; weak D call: TRBD1 (5 bases). CDR3 length: 15 residues. The germline V gene has CDR1 MNHNY and CDR2 SVGAGI (reference sequence). Deletions cut 2 bases from V and 2 bases from J, with 10 bases between.

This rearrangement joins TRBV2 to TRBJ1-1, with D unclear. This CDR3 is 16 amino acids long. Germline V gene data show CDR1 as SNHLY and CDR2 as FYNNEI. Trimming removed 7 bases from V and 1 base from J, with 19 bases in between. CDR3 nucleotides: TGTGCCAGCATTCTCTCAGTTCTCTTACGGAACACTGAAGCTTTCTTT. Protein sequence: CASILSVLLRNTEAFF.

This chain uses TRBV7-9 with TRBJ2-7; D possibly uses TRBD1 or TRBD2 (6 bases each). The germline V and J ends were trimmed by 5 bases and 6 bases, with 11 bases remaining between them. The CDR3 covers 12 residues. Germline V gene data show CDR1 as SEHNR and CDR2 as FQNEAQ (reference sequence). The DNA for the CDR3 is TGTGCCAGCAGCCCGGGGGCCCCCGAGCAGTACTTC. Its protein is CASSPGAPEQYF.

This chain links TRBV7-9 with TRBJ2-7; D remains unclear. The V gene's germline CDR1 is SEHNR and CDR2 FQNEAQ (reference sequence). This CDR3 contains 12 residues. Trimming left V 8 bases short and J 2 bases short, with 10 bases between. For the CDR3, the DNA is TGTGCCAGCTTGCCGTTAACCTACGAGCAGTACTTC. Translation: CASLPLTYEQYF.

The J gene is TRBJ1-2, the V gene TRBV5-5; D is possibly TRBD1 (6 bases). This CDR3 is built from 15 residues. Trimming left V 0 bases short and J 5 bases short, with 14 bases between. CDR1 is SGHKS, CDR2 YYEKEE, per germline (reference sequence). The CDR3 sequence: CASSLVSGAQYGYTF. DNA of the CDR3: TGTGCCAGCAGCTTGGTCTCAGGGGCCCAGTATGGCTACACCTTC.

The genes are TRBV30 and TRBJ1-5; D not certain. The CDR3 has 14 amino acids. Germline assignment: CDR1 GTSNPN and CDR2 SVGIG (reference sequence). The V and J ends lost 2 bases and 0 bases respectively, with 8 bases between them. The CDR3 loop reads CAWSSVYSNQPQHF. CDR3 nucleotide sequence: TGTGCCTGGAGTTCGGTATATAGCAATCAGCCCCAGCATTTT.